This TCR beta chain is from a study of molecular identifiers for immune sequencing clone quantification listed by TCRdb under 2018. Study-wide context: For a replicate experiment, the RNA from either about 20,000 or 100,000 naive CD8 T cells was divided into five aliquots, and four of those aliquots went on to sequencing. This methods study benchmarked molecular-identifier clustering-based TCR repertoire sequencing (MIDCIRS) and TCR RNA copy counting, using CD8 T cells to do so.

Points the paper makes about the study in general: The naive libraries included spiked-in Jurkat TCR RNA (around 9 copies' worth), and this Jurkat TCR RNA is not part of the donor repertoire. Identical TCR molecules sharing a barcode could cause highly expanded clone sizes to be underestimated. Modeling gave about 3.2 recovered TCR RNA copies per cell versus 7.5 to 10 by digital PCR, implying approximately 32% capture efficiency. Spiked-in Jurkat TCR RNA equal to a single cell's worth was reported to be detectable even within one million naive CD8 T cells. In CMV-specific effector cells, clones with more than 20 RNA copies contained over 99% of molecules, whereas in naive cells such clones contained under 1% of molecules. Without barcode sub-clustering, chimeric consensus sequences inflated TCR diversity; chimeras reached as high as 47%.

Measured from the cysteine to the phenylalanine, the CDR3 is 15 residues long. The only DNA kept is the CDR3, 45 bases in frame from the first base. CDR1 and CDR2 were assigned from the germline V gene (reference sequence) as SEHNR and FQNEAQ. Libraries were made using PCR. Sequencing was performed on a NextSeq 500. Bulk TCR libraries were generated as previously described, with the TCR primers listed in Table S5 used. The Qiagen AllPrep DNA/RNA kit was used to purify total RNA. Before any analysis, reads coming from multiple sequencing runs of the same library were combined into one pool. Under the source paper's analysis protocol: Reads were retained only if an exact TCR constant sequence was present, and the retained reads were trimmed to 150 nt and grouped according to their 12-nt molecular barcodes. Reads in each barcode group were sub-clustered using a 15% Levenshtein threshold, and a quality-weighted consensus sequence was built for each RNA molecule. Non-functional sequences were removed, as were lower-count sequences one edit away from another. Barcode sub-clusters with fewer than 20% of the maximum read count were removed, based on fitting two negative binomial distributions. TCRdb took the public reads, trimmed them with fastp at Q25, ran MiXCR for clone calling and kept in-frame beta chains. Rows with one shared CDR3 protein collapse into an entry with the most common genes and DNA. The V and J calls shown here were made by TCRdb, not taken from the authors' results. The sample contains roughly 93,000 distinct CDR3 sequences, about 23% of them found a single time. The ten largest clones capture around 0.77% of the sample.

Libraries of naive CD8 T cells were built from anywhere between about 19,000 and 1,000,000 sorted cells, with 10%, 30% or 50% of the purified RNA used. Naive CD8 T cells, defined as CD8+CD4-CCR7+CD45RA+, were FACS-sorted into RLT Plus buffer on a BD FACSAria II. Roughly 10 TCR copies' worth of Jurkat RNA were spiked into about 19,000-1,000,000 naive CD8 T cell samples to test detection sensitivity. Enrichment of CD8 T cells was done with RosetteSep CD8+ T Cell Enrichment Cocktail plus Ficoll-Paque, and ACK red cell lysis came afterward. To note about this clonotype: There is no known antigen for this receptor. One end of the junction varies from germline; a read error may be responsible.

This sequence was found in a human donor in good health. Some libraries in this study had Jurkat cell RNA spiked in. Sequencing input: naive CD8+ T cells from blood, with Jurkat cell RNA spiked in. This specimen's cell subset or site label, interpreted: FACS-sorted CD8+CD4-CCR7+CD45RA+ naive T cells. The V and J genes are TRBV7-9 and TRBJ2-2, with 11 central nucleotides matching TRBD2. This receptor has the CDR3 CASSSLAGAPGELLF. The sequenced DNA: TGTGCCAGCAGCTCACTAGCGGGAGCCCCCGGGGAGCTGTTGTTT.